The following is a TCR beta chain sequence with its context. No antigen is known for it. This CDR3 is 16 amino acids long. The V gene end was trimmed by 6 bases and the J gene end by 3 bases; junction bases not matched to a gene: 10. Germline lookup yields CDR1 SGHAT and CDR2 FQNNGV. Hyperthyroidism, newly diagnosed and lasting under 2 months, affected patients aged 18 to 65. Exclusion followed for patients with uncontrolled infection, other autoimmune disease, pregnancy or lactation. The sample is drawn from a study of T cells in Graves' hyperthyroidism and ophthalmopathy. On the study more broadly: Peripheral blood was secured at the point of initial diagnosis, before any treatment. Study outcomes and limitations: Through a model of 13 V-J features, ophthalmopathy was separated from stable hyperthyroidism.

RNA transcripts yielded amplified TCR beta CDR3 regions. First-round RT-PCR targeting the TCR CDR3 was performed with the HTBI primer set. TCRdb itself ran the multiplex PCR reads through MiXCR, one entry per CDR3 protein. Of fewer than 550,000 distinct CDR3 sequences in the sample, about 15% were seen once. This chain links TRBV11-2 with TRBJ2-5; 10 nucleotides match TRBD2. The TCR comes from a woman aged 18-30 years with Graves' hyperthyroidism. Sequenced sample: blood. The CDR3, as DNA: TGTGCCAGCAGTTACACCGTGCTAGCGGGAGAAGAGACCCAGTACTTC. Protein sequence: CASSYTVLAGEETQYF. The full variable domain, its missing parts supplied by reference TRBV11-2 and TRBJ2-5, is EAGVAQSPRYKIIEKRQSVAFWCNPISGHATLYWYQQILGQGPKLLIQFQNNGVVDDSQLPKDRFSAERLKGVDSTLKIQPAKLEDSAVYLCASSYTVLAGEETQYFGPGTRLLVL.